The entry below gives a single T cell receptor (beta chain) sequence along with its context. The sample originates from a study of T cell changes during pregnancy in multiple sclerosis. Clones were sequenced by immunoSEQ multiplex PCR, and TCRdb holds only the in-frame ones, with some missing. The table has about 93,000 clones, 85% to 95% seen once. Germline V gene data show CDR1 as SGHDT and CDR2 as YYEEEE. The CDR3 length is 19 residues. V was trimmed by 0 bases and J by 0 bases, leaving 20 bases between them. Material: peripheral blood, obtained after pregnancy. The rearrangement uses TRBV5-6 and TRBJ2-3, with D perhaps TRBD1 (6 bases). The sequence came from a female donor with multiple sclerosis, enrolled in a pregnancy study. The CDR3 region has the DNA TGTGCCAGCAGCTTGGGGACAGACCGAACATATACTAGCACAGATACGCAGTATTTT. Protein product: CASSLGTDRTYTSTDTQYF.